The 32 T cell receptor beta chains reported below all come from one sample, sequenced in a study of blood T cells in healthy people across ages. The authors ran a second PCR of about 6 to 12 cycles using a sample-barcoded 5' primer and a J-beta primer mix. TCRdb ran MiXCR on the 5' RACE reads and lists one entry per CDR3 protein. The sample lists about 1 million distinct CDR3 sequences; over 35% were seen once. Source material: blood. These receptors all come from a woman aged 60 to 75 in good health.

The chain links TRBV9 to TRBJ1-2; TRBD1 agrees at 7 bases. Germline loops: CDR1 SGDLS, CDR2 YYNGEE. V lost 1 base and J lost 2; bases outside the gene matches: 5. The CDR3 totals 15 residues. CDR3 residues: CASSVSQGGNYGYTF. The CDR3 DNA reads as TGTGCCAGCAGCGTAAGTCAGGGGGGGAACTATGGCTACACCTTC.

This clonotype was detected a few times. This rearrangement joins TRBV20-1 to TRBJ2-5; tentatively, D is TRBD2 (5 bases). V was shortened by 2 bases and J by 1 base, with 8 bases between the two germline ends. Germline values: CDR1 DFQATT, CDR2 SNEGSKA (reference sequence). This CDR3 has 13 residues. This CDR3 reads CSARSGSQETQYF. For the CDR3, the DNA is TGCAGTGCTAGATCGGGAAGCCAAGAGACCCAGTACTTC.

This clonotype was recorded a few times. The chain has TRBV7-2 and TRBJ1-5; no firm D call. In germline, CDR1 is SGHTA, CDR2 FQGNSA. V was clipped by 2 bases and J by 5 bases, with 13 bases between them. The CDR3 extends over 15 amino acids. The CDR3 protein is CASSLFAQSDQPQHF. In DNA form, the CDR3 reads TGTGCCAGCAGCTTATTCGCTCAGAGCGATCAGCCCCAGCATTTT.

The rearrangement links TRBV20-1 to TRBJ2-3; 12 positions match TRBD2. The CDR3 spans 18 residues. The trim removed 0 bases at V and 2 bases at J, leaving 9 bases unmatched. From germline, CDR1 is DFQATT and CDR2 SNEGSKA (reference sequence). The CDR3, as DNA: TGCAGTGCTAGAGATCTGCCTAGCGGGAGGGTATTCACAGATACGCAGTATTTT. It is translated as CSARDLPSGRVFTDTQYF.

The gene calls are TRBV9 and TRBJ2-3, with 12 bases matching TRBD2. This CDR3 region has 16 residues. V lost 0 bases, J lost 5 bases, and 4 bases stayed unmatched. Germline V lookup: CDR1 SGDLS, CDR2 YYNGEE. The CDR3 region has the DNA TGTGCCAGCAGCGTAGGACTAGCGGGAGCTAGAGATACGCAGTATTTT. Amino acid sequence: CASSVGLAGARDTQYF.

The chain joins TRBV9 to TRBJ2-7; TRBD1 aligns across 12 bases. Germline CDR1 SGDLS, CDR2 YYNGEE. The junction had 3 bases not matched to a gene; V was cut back by 0 bases and J by 2 bases. The CDR3 has 16 residues. The CDR3 loop is CASSVEGTGGPYEQYF. CDR3 bases: TGTGCCAGCAGCGTAGAAGGGACAGGGGGCCCCTACGAGCAGTACTTC.

This clonotype has just a few counts. The V and J genes are TRBV9 and TRBJ2-7; TRBD1 agrees at 7 bases. Trimming at V came to 4 bases and at J to 4 bases, leaving 11 bases not matched to a gene. The length of the CDR3 is 15 residues. Germline V CDR1 and CDR2: SGDLS, YYNGEE. The CDR3: CASSLGGQDRYEQYF. CDR3 bases: TGTGCCAGCAGCTTAGGAGGACAGGATCGATACGAGCAGTACTTC.

The sample holds many counts of this clonotype. The chain uses TRBV10-3 and TRBJ2-5; TRBD1 or TRBD2 may be the D gene (5 bases each). Germline values: CDR1 ENHRY, CDR2 SYGVKD. The CDR3 spans 13 residues. V was trimmed by 3 bases and J by 5 bases, leaving 10 bases between them. CDR3 nucleotide sequence: TGTGCCATCAGTGATAGGGGCGGGGAGACCCAGTACTTC. Residues: CAISDRGGETQYF.

The chain joins TRBV18 to TRBJ2-1, with D perhaps matching TRBD1 (6 bases). CDR1 is KGHSH, CDR2 LQKENI, per germline. The V end was cut by 6 bases, the J end by 4 bases, with 13 bases between. This CDR3 is built from 14 residues. CDR3 in amino acids: CASSGQRRYNEQFF. The CDR3 nucleotides read TGTGCCAGCTCCGGACAGCGGAGATACAATGAGCAGTTCTTC.

This chain connects TRBV30 to TRBJ1-2, with unresolved D. Trimming removed 4 bases at V and 7 bases at J, with 13 bases between. Germline lookup yields CDR1 GTSNPN and CDR2 SVGIG (reference sequence). This CDR3 contains 12 residues. CDR3 protein: CAWTRPPGGYTF. The CDR3 nucleotides are TGTGCCTGGACCCGGCCTCCCGGTGGCTACACCTTC.

This clonotype was observed a handful of times. The gene calls are TRBV4-1 and TRBJ1-1; D ambiguous. CDR3 length: 16 amino acids. V gave up 1 base and J gave up 3 bases, with 15 bases separating them. Germline loops: CDR1 MGHRA, CDR2 YSYEKL. The CDR3 reads CASSQVQQVVDTEAFF. The CDR3, as DNA: TGCGCCAGCAGCCAAGTACAGCAGGTGGTGGACACTGAAGCTTTCTTT.

J is TRBJ2-5 and V is TRBV7-9; 15 bases line up with TRBD2. The CDR3 consists of 17 residues. The junction had 14 bases not matched to a gene; V was cut back by 4 bases and J by 11 bases. The germline gives CDR1 SEHNR, CDR2 FQNEAQ (reference sequence). CDR3 nucleotide sequence: TGTGCCAGCAGCTCAGGGACTAGCGGGAGGCCCGTTGATGAGCAGTACTTC. Amino acids: CASSSGTSGRPVDEQYF.

With regard to this clonotype: The junction differs from germline at one of its ends, possibly a read error. V gene TRBV4-1 combines with J gene TRBJ2-7; D might be TRBD2 (6 bases). Germline CDR1 is MGHRA and CDR2 is YSYEKL. This CDR3 comprises 16 residues. CDR3 coding DNA: TGCGCCGGCAGCCAGCGTGAACCGGGACTCTTCAACGAGCAGTACTTC. Translating gives CAGSQREPGLFNEQYF.

The rearrangement links TRBV11-2 to TRBJ2-3; D unclear. The CDR3 spans 12 residues. Deletions cut 1 base from V and 8 bases from J, with 7 bases between. Germline loops: CDR1 SGHAT, CDR2 FQNNGV. CDR3 amino acids: CASSLVLGTQYF. CDR3 nucleotides: TGTGCCAGCAGCTTAGTACTCGGTACGCAGTATTTT.

The chain carries TRBV20-1 and TRBJ2-7; D call uncertain. The germline V and J ends were trimmed by 2 bases and 4 bases, with 15 bases remaining between them. This CDR3 is built from 14 residues. The germline V gene has CDR1 DFQATT and CDR2 SNEGSKA (reference sequence). The CDR3 region has the DNA TGCAGTGCTAGATCCGCTTCTCAACCTTACGAGCAGTACTTC. It codes for CSARSASQPYEQYF.

This chain joins TRBV20-1 and TRBJ1-5, with TRBD1 matching 7 bases. Germline loops: CDR1 DFQATT, CDR2 SNEGSKA (reference sequence). The CDR3 spans 14 residues. V dropped 3 bases and J dropped 0; count of bases not matched to a gene: 2. The CDR3 region has the DNA TGCAGTGCTAGTGGGACAGATAGCAATCAGCCCCAGCATTTT. It specifies CSASGTDSNQPQHF.

Turning to this clonotype: Just one base apart from a much larger clone, this may be a read error. The chain combines TRBV20-1 with TRBJ2-7; tentatively, D is TRBD2 (6 bases). CDR3 size: 12 residues. Germline assignment: CDR1 DFQATT and CDR2 SNEGSKA (reference sequence). V lost 7 bases and J 3 bases, leaving 13 bases between the germline ends. CDR3 region: CSVGEDVYEQYF. In DNA form, the CDR3 reads TGCAGTGTTGGGGAGGACGTCTACGAGCAGTACTTC.

This clonotype was counted between two and nine times. The chain joins TRBV9 to TRBJ2-5, with a tentative D call TRBD2 (5 bases). CDR1 is SGDLS, CDR2 YYNGEE, per germline. Trimming stripped 0 bases from V and 7 bases from J, with 19 bases between. The CDR3 totals 16 residues. DNA for the CDR3: TGTGCCAGCAGCGTAGGAAGTAGCGCCCATACGGGGACCCAGTACTTC. Its translation is CASSVGSSAHTGTQYF.

This rearrangement joins TRBV3-1 to TRBJ2-1, with D unclear. V lost 2 bases, J lost 4 bases, and 6 bases lay in between. Germline V gives CDR1 LGHDT, CDR2 YNNKEL (reference sequence). The CDR3 loop spans 13 amino acids. Here the CDR3 reads CASSQSTYNEQFF. As DNA, the CDR3 is TGTGCCAGCAGCCAATCCACATACAATGAGCAGTTCTTC.

The genes are TRBV7-9 and TRBJ1-6; 11 bases align to TRBD1. This CDR3 spans 15 amino acids. The J segment lost 8 bases and the V segment lost 5 bases, leaving 5 bases of the junction unmatched. The V gene's germline CDR1 is SEHNR and CDR2 FQNEAQ (reference sequence). CDR3 sequence: CASSPVGQGDSPLHF. CDR3 in DNA: TGTGCCAGCAGCCCGGTGGGACAGGGGGATTCACCCCTCCACTTT.

The chain has TRBV4-1 and TRBJ2-5; D remains ambiguous. V shed 0 bases and J shed 11 bases, with 13 bases lying between them. The CDR3 is made up of 13 amino acids. Germline assignment: CDR1 MGHRA and CDR2 YSYEKL. CDR3 DNA: TGCGCCAGCAGCCAAGAGAGTTCCTTAAAGCAGTACTTC. This codes for CASSQESSLKQYF.

This clonotype was seen a handful of times. The CDR3 DNA reads TGTGCCAGCAGTCGGCGACAGGGGGCGGCTAGCGGGAATTCCCAGAAGGAGACCCAGTACTTC. Translating it yields CASSRRQGAASGNSQKETQYF. The rearrangement joins TRBV6-1 to TRBJ2-7; possible D gene TRBD1, 10 bases. The J call may be incorrect, as the DNA end agrees better with TRBJ2-5. Germline V gene data show CDR1 as MNHNS and CDR2 as SASEGT. This CDR3 region has 21 residues.

This clonotype was detected a few times. The CDR3 reads CATSGQGYNEQFF. The DNA of the CDR3 is TGTGCCACCAGTGGACAGGGTTACAATGAGCAGTTCTTC. The chain joins TRBV24-1 to TRBJ2-1; 7 nucleotides line up with TRBD1. This CDR3 has 13 residues. Trimming took 5 bases from V and 4 from J; bases not matched to a gene: 1. Germline V gives CDR1 KGHDR, CDR2 SFDVKD.

This clonotype has a count of ten or more. This chain links TRBV6-6 with TRBJ2-5; no definite D call. Germline values: CDR1 MNHNY, CDR2 SVGAGI (reference sequence). V was pared by 2 bases and J by 0 bases, with 4 bases between. The CDR3 contains 13 residues. This CDR3 is CASSYGHQETQYF. The CDR3 DNA follows: TGTGCCAGCAGTTACGGTCACCAAGAGACCCAGTACTTC.

This chain uses TRBV12-3 or TRBV12-4 with TRBJ1-1, with D maybe TRBD1 (5 bases). The CDR3 extends over 13 amino acids. Trimming removed 8 bases at V and 3 bases at J, with 13 bases between. The CDR3 DNA reads TGTGCCAGCTCCTTGGGGCCTCACACTGAAGCTTTCTTT. Translating gives CASSLGPHTEAFF.

The chain recombines TRBV20-1 with TRBJ2-7; 7 bases agree with TRBD1. There are 14 residues in the CDR3. J lost 7 bases, V lost 6 bases, and 15 bases had no gene match. Germline lookup yields CDR1 DFQATT and CDR2 SNEGSKA (reference sequence). CDR3 DNA sequence: TGCAGTGCCTCCGGACAGGATTCATACAATGAGCAGTACTTC. Encoded protein: CSASGQDSYNEQYF.

This clonotype was counted only a few times. The V call is TRBV6-5, the J call TRBJ2-1, with D maybe TRBD1 (5 bases). Deletions cut 7 bases from V and 0 bases from J, with 13 bases between. Germline assignment: CDR1 MNHEY and CDR2 SVGAGI. This CDR3 spans 15 amino acids. The CDR3 DNA is TGTGCCAGCACCTTAACAGGAAGCTCCTACAATGAGCAGTTCTTC. As protein: CASTLTGSSYNEQFF.

This clonotype has more than one count but fewer than ten. The chain is built from TRBV20-1 and TRBJ2-7; D is undetermined. V lost 1 base and J 2 bases, leaving 9 bases between the germline ends. This CDR3 is built from 13 residues. The germline gives CDR1 DFQATT, CDR2 SNEGSKA (reference sequence). The CDR3 sequence: CSARGWQAYEQYF. The DNA of the CDR3 is TGCAGTGCTAGAGGATGGCAGGCCTACGAGCAGTACTTC.

The gene calls are TRBV14 and TRBJ2-1, with TRBD2 matching 9 bases. The CDR3 consists of 15 residues. Per germline, CDR1 SGHDN and CDR2 FVKESK. The V gene end was trimmed by 4 bases and the J gene end by 8 bases; junction bases not matched to a gene: 9. CDR3: CASSPSSGAGDEQFF. The CDR3 DNA sequence: TGTGCCAGCAGCCCGTCTAGCGGGGCTGGGGATGAGCAGTTCTTC.

The chain links TRBV20-1 to TRBJ2-5; D possibly corresponds to TRBD1 (5 bases). The CDR3 extends over 16 amino acids. Germline loops: CDR1 DFQATT, CDR2 SNEGSKA (reference sequence). Trimming took off 1 base at V and 5 bases at J, with 20 bases between the two ends. The CDR3 sequence: CSARGGQGASWETQYF. The DNA for the CDR3 is TGCAGTGCTAGAGGCGGCCAGGGTGCATCGTGGGAGACCCAGTACTTC.

To note about this clonotype: A much larger clone differs from this one at a single base, so this may be a read error. The chain carries TRBV5-6 and TRBJ2-5; no definite D call. The J call may be incorrect, as the DNA end agrees better with TRBJ2-1. The CDR3 runs 14 residues. Germline loops: CDR1 SGHDT, CDR2 YYEEEE. The CDR3 coding sequence is TGTGCCAGCAGCTTGGATTCCAGTGGGAAGACCCAGTTCTTC. Protein product: CASSLDSSGKTQFF.

The chain is built from TRBV29-1 and TRBJ2-1; D remains unclear. Germline V gives CDR1 SQVTM, CDR2 ANQGSEA. Trimming took off 4 bases at V and 15 bases at J, with 10 bases between the two ends. The CDR3 sequence is 9 residues long. DNA of the CDR3: TGCAGCGTTGGGTGGGATCCGTTCTTC. It yields the protein CSVGWDPFF.